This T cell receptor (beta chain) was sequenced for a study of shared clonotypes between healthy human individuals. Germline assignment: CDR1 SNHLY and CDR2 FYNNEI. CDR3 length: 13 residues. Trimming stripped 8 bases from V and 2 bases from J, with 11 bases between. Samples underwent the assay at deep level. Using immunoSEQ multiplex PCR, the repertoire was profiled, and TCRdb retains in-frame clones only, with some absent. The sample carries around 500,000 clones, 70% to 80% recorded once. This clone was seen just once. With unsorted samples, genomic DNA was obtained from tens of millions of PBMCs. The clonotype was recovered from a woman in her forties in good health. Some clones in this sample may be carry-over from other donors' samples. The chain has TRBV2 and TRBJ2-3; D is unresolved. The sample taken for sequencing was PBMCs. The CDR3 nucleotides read TGTGCCAGCCGGCAGACCCCCACAGATACGCAGTATTTT. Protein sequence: CASRQTPTDTQYF.